The 8 T cell receptor beta chains given below trace back to one sample, sequenced in a study of cytomegalovirus exposure and HLA in healthy donors. 60 Vbeta and 13 Jbeta primers were used in PCR. Sequencing used immunoSEQ multiplex PCR; TCRdb keeps in-frame clones, though not all of them. Of about 160,000 clones detected, more than 80% appear once; the ten largest clones hold around 14%. Sequences were obtained from PBMCs. The receptors originated from a woman between 50 and 59 years old in good health and CMV-seronegative.

This chain links TRBV7-9 with TRBJ1-1; 12 nucleotides line up with TRBD1. V was pared by 2 bases and J by 10 bases, with 11 bases of the junction left unmatched. The CDR3 sequence is 16 residues long. Germline CDR1 reads SEHNR; CDR2 reads FQNEAQ (reference sequence). The CDR3 spells CASSLLPGTGGYGAFF. CDR3 sequence (DNA): TGTGCCAGCAGCTTACTTCCCGGGACAGGGGGCTACGGAGCTTTCTTT.

The CDR3 nucleotides read TGTGCCAGTAGTTGGACAAAGGGGACTGAAGCTTTCTTT. It is translated as CASSWTKGTEAFF. The chain carries TRBV19 and TRBJ1-1; D is perhaps TRBD1 (5 bases). Germline CDR1 is LNHDA and CDR2 is SQIVND (reference sequence). The CDR3 is 13 residues long. Deletions cut 5 bases from V and 5 bases from J, with 12 bases between. The complete variable domain, with remaining parts taken from reference TRBV19 and TRBJ1-1, reads DGGITQSPKYLFRKEGQNVTLSCEQNLNHDAMYWYRQDPGQGLRLIYYSQIVNDFQKGDIAEGYSVSREKKESFPLTVTSAQKNPTAFYLCASSWTKGTEAFFGQGTRLTVV.

The rearrangement joins TRBV7-2 to TRBJ1-5, with 9 nucleotides matching TRBD1. This CDR3 spans 15 amino acids. Germline V gene data show CDR1 as SGHTA and CDR2 as FQGNSA. The trim removed 5 bases at V and 6 bases at J, leaving 8 bases unmatched. The CDR3 spells CASSPRTGEGQPQHF. The CDR3 coding sequence is TGTGCCAGCAGCCCCAGGACAGGGGAAGGTCAGCCCCAGCATTTT.

This clone showed up just once. V usage is TRBV28 and J usage is TRBJ2-3; D is perhaps TRBD1 (5 bases). In germline, CDR1 is MDHEN, CDR2 SYDVKM. With 1 base removed from V and 0 bases from J, the gap between germline ends came to 17 bases. This CDR3 spans 18 amino acids. The CDR3 sequence is CASSLYRFGATSTDTQYF. CDR3 bases: TGTGCCAGCAGTTTATATCGCTTTGGGGCCACTAGCACAGATACGCAGTATTTT.

The V and J genes are TRBV7-2 and TRBJ2-7; D unclear. Trimming stripped 2 bases from V and 2 bases from J, with 10 bases between. This CDR3 has 14 amino acids. Germline assignment: CDR1 SGHTA and CDR2 FQGNSA. CDR3 in DNA: TGTGCCAGCAGCTTATTTGCAGGAACCTACGAGCAGTACTTC. Amino acid sequence: CASSLFAGTYEQYF. Combining the CDR3 with reference TRBV7-2 and TRBJ2-7 gives the whole variable domain GAGVSQSPSNKVTEKGKDVELRCDPISGHTALYWYRQSLGQGLEFLIYFQGNSAPDKSGLPSDRFSAERTGGSVSTLTIQRTQQEDSAVYLCASSLFAGTYEQYFGPGTRLTVT.

The gene calls are TRBV6-5 and TRBJ2-3; D might be TRBD1 (5 bases). Germline loops: CDR1 MNHEY, CDR2 SVGAGI. Trimming took 0 bases from V and 3 from J, leaving 13 bases between them. This CDR3 is built from 16 residues. The CDR3 DNA sequence: TGTGCCAGCAGTTACTCGGCAGGGATGGCTACAGATACGCAGTATTTT. Translating it yields CASSYSAGMATDTQYF.

The chain carries TRBV19 and TRBJ2-7; possible D gene TRBD2, 5 bases. CDR1 and CDR2 (germline): LNHDA, SQIVND (reference sequence). Trimming shortened V by 5 bases and J by 2 bases, and 13 bases separated the two germline ends. This CDR3 has 14 residues. The CDR3 reads CASSQTGITYEQYF. The CDR3 bases are TGTGCCAGTAGTCAAACCGGGATTACCTACGAGCAGTACTTC.

In DNA, the CDR3 is TGTGCCAGCAGAACAGGGGCCTCAAATGAAAAACTGTTTTTT. Amino acids: CASRTGASNEKLFF. This rearrangement joins TRBV6-5 to TRBJ1-4; TRBD1 matches 7 bases. The germline V gene has CDR1 MNHEY and CDR2 SVGAGI. V dropped 6 bases and J dropped 5; count of bases not matched to a gene: 6. The CDR3 is 14 amino acids.